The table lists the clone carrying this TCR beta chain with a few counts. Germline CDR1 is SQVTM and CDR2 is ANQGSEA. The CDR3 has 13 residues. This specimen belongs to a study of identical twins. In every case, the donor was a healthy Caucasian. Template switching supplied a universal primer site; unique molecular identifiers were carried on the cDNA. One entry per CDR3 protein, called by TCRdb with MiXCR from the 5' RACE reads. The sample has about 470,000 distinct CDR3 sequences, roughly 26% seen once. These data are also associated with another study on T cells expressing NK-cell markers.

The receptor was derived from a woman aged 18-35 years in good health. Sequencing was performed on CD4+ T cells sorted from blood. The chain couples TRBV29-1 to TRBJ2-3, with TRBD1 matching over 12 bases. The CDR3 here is CRAGQGAIGTQYF. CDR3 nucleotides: TGCAGAGCGGGACAGGGGGCGATTGGGACGCAGTATTTT.